The 2 T cell receptor beta chains given below trace back to one sample, sequenced in a study of cytotoxic CD8 clonotypes in ibrutinib-treated CLL. Repertoires were generated with immunoSEQ multiplex PCR, while TCRdb's copy carries only in-frame clones and drops some. Seen here are around 160,000 clones, approximately 91% observed once, and the top ten hold roughly 3%. The sample consisted of PBMCs, taken at disease progression, from a patient treated with ibrutinib. The source of these receptors is a human donor with chronic lymphocytic leukemia.

The V gene is TRBV25-1, the J gene TRBJ1-6, with a tentative D call TRBD1 (5 bases). The CDR3 has 14 residues. Germline-derived CDR1 and CDR2 are MGHDK and SYGVNS. The V end lost 5 bases, the J end lost 7 bases, and 12 bases lay between the germline ends. The CDR3 DNA is TGTGCCAGCAGTCCGGGGCGGGCGAATTCACCCCTCCACTTT. The encoded protein is CASSPGRANSPLHF.

V is TRBV15 and J is TRBJ2-7; D remains unclear. Germline V CDR1 and CDR2: LNHNV, YYDKDF (reference sequence). Trimming pared 0 bases from V and 3 bases from J, leaving 6 bases between. This CDR3 spans 13 amino acids. Written as DNA, the CDR3 is TGTGCCACCAGCAGAGATCGCAGCTACGAGCAGTACTTC. Its translation is CATSRDRSYEQYF.